This is a list of T cell receptor beta chains from one sample in a study of T cells and Merkel cell carcinoma outcomes. Assay: immunoSEQ multiplex PCR; the TCRdb copy retains only in-frame clones and omits some. The sample has about 1,900 clones, about 77% seen once. Sequenced: tumor tissue from Merkel cell carcinoma. All receptors come from a human donor with Merkel cell carcinoma. Each CDR3 is given with its conserved first and last residue. The order of the fields is CDR3 DNA, CDR3 protein, V gene, J gene, clone size, D gene. The D gene is left open where the match is weak. Rows may omit the clone size; those that give it use once, few, many or a size class.

CDR3 DNA: TGTGCCAGCAGCTTGTTACAGGGCCACGAGCAGTACTTC
CDR3 protein: CASSLLQGHEQYF
V gene: TRBV5-4
J gene: TRBJ2-7
clone size: once
D gene: -

CDR3 DNA: TGTGCCAGCAGTGACTCAGGCGGGGCGTACAATGGCTACACCTTC
CDR3 protein: CASSDSGGAYNGYTF
V gene: TRBV6-4
J gene: TRBJ1-2
clone size: -
D gene: -

CDR3 DNA: TGTGCCAGCAGCTTAGAACAGGGTTCTGAAAAACTGTTTTTT
CDR3 protein: CASSLEQGSEKLFF
V gene: TRBV7-2
J gene: TRBJ1-4
clone size: once
D gene: -

CDR3 DNA: TGTGCCAGCAGCAATCTAGGACTAGCGGGGGAAGGGACCCAGTACTTC
CDR3 protein: CASSNLGLAGEGTQYF
V gene: TRBV11-2
J gene: TRBJ2-5
clone size: -
D gene: TRBD2

CDR3 DNA: TGTGCCAGCAGCGGGAAGGATTACGAGCAGTACTTC
CDR3 protein: CASSGKDYEQYF
V gene: TRBV7-8
J gene: TRBJ2-7
clone size: -
D gene: -

CDR3 DNA: TGCGCCAGCAGCCTCCACATTACAGATACGCAGTATTTT
CDR3 protein: CASSLHITDTQYF
V gene: TRBV4-1
J gene: TRBJ2-3
clone size: -
D gene: -

CDR3 DNA: TGTGCCAGCAATGGGGGCTCGGGAAATTCACCCCTCCACTTT
CDR3 protein: CASNGGSGNSPLHF
V gene: TRBV6-5
J gene: TRBJ1-6
clone size: -
D gene: -

CDR3 DNA: TGTGCCAGCTCTGCCGCCGGGGAGCTGTTTTTT
CDR3 protein: CASSAAGELFF
V gene: TRBV6-6
J gene: TRBJ2-2
clone size: once
D gene: -

CDR3 DNA: TGCGCCAGCAGCTTGGGACAGGGCGGCAATCAGCCCCAGCATTTT
CDR3 protein: CASSLGQGGNQPQHF
V gene: TRBV5-1
J gene: TRBJ1-5
clone size: -
D gene: TRBD1

CDR3 DNA: TGTGCCAGCAGCCCACGACTAGCGGGGTCCACAGATACGCAGTATTTT
CDR3 protein: CASSPRLAGSTDTQYF
V gene: TRBV11-2
J gene: TRBJ2-3
clone size: -
D gene: TRBD2

CDR3 DNA: TGTGCCAGCTCACCGACCTTTGTCATCAACGAGCAGTACTTC
CDR3 protein: CASSPTFVINEQYF
V gene: TRBV18
J gene: TRBJ2-7
clone size: -
D gene: -

CDR3 DNA: TGCGCCAGCAGCTTGGCCCCTAGCGGGAGCACAGATACGCAGTATTTT
CDR3 protein: CASSLAPSGSTDTQYF
V gene: TRBV5-1
J gene: TRBJ2-3
clone size: -
D gene: TRBD2

CDR3 DNA: TGCAGCGTGAGACCCGGGACACAAGCTTTCTTT
CDR3 protein: CSVRPGTQAFF
V gene: TRBV29-1
J gene: TRBJ1-1
clone size: -
D gene: -

CDR3 DNA: TGTGCCATCGGGGACAGTTCCTACGAGCAGTACTTC
CDR3 protein: CAIGDSSYEQYF
V gene: TRBV10-3
J gene: TRBJ2-7
clone size: once
D gene: TRBD1

CDR3 DNA: TGTGCCAGCACTTTGGGACTAAGACAAGAGACCCAGTACTTC
CDR3 protein: CASTLGLRQETQYF
V gene: TRBV2
J gene: TRBJ2-5
clone size: -
D gene: TRBD2

CDR3 DNA: TGTGCCAGCTCCCAGGACAGGGCGAACACCGGGGAGCTGTTTTTT
CDR3 protein: CASSQDRANTGELFF
V gene: TRBV18
J gene: TRBJ2-2
clone size: -
D gene: TRBD1

CDR3 DNA: TGTGCCAGCAGCTTAGACTCAGGGTTCGCAAGTGAGCAGTTCTTC
CDR3 protein: CASSLDSGFASEQFF
V gene: TRBV11-2
J gene: TRBJ2-1
clone size: -
D gene: -

CDR3 DNA: TGTGCCAGCAGCTTAAACGGTCTGACCGAGACCCAGTACTTC
CDR3 protein: CASSLNGLTETQYF
V gene: TRBV11-3
J gene: TRBJ2-5
clone size: -
D gene: -

CDR3 DNA: TGCAGCGGTTCCGGCCACTCTGGAAACACCATATATTTT
CDR3 protein: CSGSGHSGNTIYF
V gene: TRBV29-1
J gene: TRBJ1-3
clone size: -
D gene: -

CDR3 DNA: TGCGCCAGCAGCCAAGTCAAAGGGGTGGGGACAGATACGCAGTATTTT
CDR3 protein: CASSQVKGVGTDTQYF
V gene: TRBV4-1
J gene: TRBJ2-3
clone size: few
D gene: -

CDR3 DNA: TGCACCGCAAGGAGTCAAGAGACCCAGTACTTC
CDR3 protein: CTARSQETQYF
V gene: TRBV20-1
J gene: TRBJ2-5
clone size: -
D gene: -

CDR3 DNA: TGTGCCAGCTCACCACTGACTAGCGGGAACACCGGGGAGCTGTTTTTT
CDR3 protein: CASSPLTSGNTGELFF
V gene: TRBV18
J gene: TRBJ2-2
clone size: once
D gene: TRBD2

CDR3 DNA: TGTGCCAGCAGCCCAGGGACTAGCGGGGGCCCCTCCTACGAGCAGTACTTC
CDR3 protein: CASSPGTSGGPSYEQYF
V gene: TRBV7-2
J gene: TRBJ2-7
clone size: -
D gene: TRBD2

CDR3 DNA: TGTGCCAGCAGCTTGGCCGGGGGGCGCAGTAATTCACCCCTCCACTTT
CDR3 protein: CASSLAGGRSNSPLHF
V gene: TRBV5-4
J gene: TRBJ1-6
clone size: -
D gene: -

CDR3 DNA: TGTGCCTGGAGTGTATTGGGGGGCGAGTACGAGCAGTACTTC
CDR3 protein: CAWSVLGGEYEQYF
V gene: TRBV30
J gene: TRBJ2-7
clone size: -
D gene: -

CDR3 DNA: TGTGCCAGCAGCGTAGTCGCGGGACGCACGACAGATACGCAGTATTTT
CDR3 protein: CASSVVAGRTTDTQYF
V gene: TRBV9
J gene: TRBJ2-3
clone size: -
D gene: -

CDR3 DNA: TGTGCCAGCAGCGCGGGACTTAGCACAGATACGCAGTATTTT
CDR3 protein: CASSAGLSTDTQYF
V gene: TRBV5-8
J gene: TRBJ2-3
clone size: -
D gene: -

CDR3 DNA: TGCGCCACCGGTCAAAACTCTGGAAACACCATATATTTT
CDR3 protein: CATGQNSGNTIYF
V gene: TRBV10-2
J gene: TRBJ1-3
clone size: -
D gene: -

CDR3 DNA: TGTGCCAGCAGCTTAGGGCCAGACAAAACTTATTCCTATGGCTACACCTTC
CDR3 protein: CASSLGPDKTYSYGYTF
V gene: TRBV11-2
J gene: TRBJ1-2
clone size: -
D gene: -

CDR3 DNA: TGTGCCAGCAGTCAGGGGGTTAGCTATGGCTACACCTTC
CDR3 protein: CASSQGVSYGYTF
V gene: TRBV6-5
J gene: TRBJ1-2
clone size: -
D gene: TRBD1

CDR3 DNA: TGTGCCACCGGGGGGGACATCTACGAGCAGTACTTC
CDR3 protein: CATGGDIYEQYF
V gene: TRBV25-1
J gene: TRBJ2-7
clone size: -
D gene: TRBD2